The source of this T cell receptor (beta chain) is a study of cytomegalovirus exposure and HLA in healthy donors. For the study at large: A prior study identified approximately 120 million unique TCR beta sequences from roughly 180 million T cells.

The PCR used 60 Vbeta and 13 Jbeta primers. Generated by immunoSEQ multiplex PCR, the TCRdb table keeps only in-frame clones and is missing some. The sample lists 110,000 to 150,000 clones, 60% to 85% occurring once. This clone appeared a single time. Antigen specificity is unknown. Study-level findings and limits: Donors were assumed by presence/absence analyses to have roughly uniform sequencing depth. Cytomegalovirus-associated TCR beta chains were listed, numbering roughly 150.

Material for sequencing was PBMCs. This TCR derives from a male donor in good health and CMV-seropositive.

CDR3 region: CASSVPKPGDSNQPQHF. CDR3 coding DNA: TGTGCCAGCAGCGTACCGAAGCCAGGGGATAGCAATCAGCCCCAGCATTTT. This chain joins TRBV9 and TRBJ1-5; TRBD1 is a possible D gene (6 bases). Germline CDR1 and CDR2: SGDLS and YYNGEE. This CDR3 contains 17 residues. Deletions cut 1 base from V and 0 bases from J, with 14 bases between.